This T cell receptor beta chain was recovered during a study of blood T cell repertoires in COVID-19. Looking at the study overall: PBMCs, B-cell-depleted T cells, or T cells were the source of the cDNA or gDNA that made up the material.

In the authors' workflow: Counts of nucleated cells, estimated from reference gene primer amplification, were obtained. Some clones are missing from TCRdb's copy, which holds only in-frame ones; the method was immunoSEQ multiplex PCR. The V and J calls and clone size are taken from that table; D and trimming were inferred from the DNA. The sample has about 110,000 clones, roughly 82% seen once. This CDR3 has 14 amino acids. V lost 3 bases and J lost 8; bases outside the gene matches: 1. The germline CDR1 and CDR2 sequences are LNHNV and YYDKDF (reference sequence). Sequences were obtained from peripheral blood. The chain joins TRBV15 to TRBJ1-6; 10 positions match TRBD1. The sequence derives from a woman aged 55-70 years with acute or convalescent COVID-19. CDR3 in amino acids: CATSRGQGYSPLHF. The CDR3 bases are TGTGCCACCAGCAGGGGACAGGGGTATTCACCCCTCCACTTT.